This TCR beta chain was recorded in a study of cytomegalovirus exposure and HLA in healthy donors. As for the study in general: Of all 400 or so donors who were genotyped, roughly 81% belonged to the Caucasian-associated ancestry cluster.

Researchers ran the PCR with 60 Vbeta and 13 Jbeta primers. TCRdb's copy holds only in-frame clones and misses some; the assay was immunoSEQ multiplex PCR. Here the sample spans around 150,000 clones, about 80% being singletons. Study-level results: Compared with the roughly 670-donor mean, an Asian-associated ancestry cluster reportedly had fewer N-insertions, according to a later analysis. Three chains tied to CMV proved CMV antigen-specific in vitro.

Points on this clone: Its antigen is as yet unknown.

From germline, CDR1 is LGHNA and CDR2 YNFKEQ. V was pared by 0 bases and J by 6 bases, with 11 bases between. This CDR3 has 14 residues. The TCR originated in a woman in her thirties or forties in good health and CMV-seronegative. Sample: PBMCs. The chain combines TRBV4-2 with TRBJ1-2; D may be TRBD1 (5 bases). Written as DNA, the CDR3 is TGTGCCAGCAGCCAAGATGCGGGGACGGATGGCTACACCTTC. Translated, it gives CASSQDAGTDGYTF.